This T cell receptor beta chain was documented in a study of blood T cell repertoires in COVID-19. Study-wide context: Samples representing acute and convalescent COVID-19 were sourced from the United States, Italy and Spain.

Germline CDR1 reads LNHDA; CDR2 reads SQIVND (reference sequence). This CDR3 comprises 17 residues. V was pared by 5 bases and J by 0 bases, with 14 bases between. Some clones are missing from TCRdb's copy, which holds only in-frame ones; the method was immunoSEQ multiplex PCR. The sample shows under 200,000 clones, 77% of them seen only once. This receptor was obtained from an older man with acute or convalescent COVID-19. The specimen was peripheral blood. This chain joins TRBV19 and TRBJ1-6, with a possible D match to TRBD1 (6 bases). The CDR3 DNA follows: TGTGCCAGTAGTGCCCGACAGGTCAGCTCCTATAATTCACCCCTCCACTTT. Translation gives CASSARQVSSYNSPLHF.